A single sample is the source of the 8 T cell receptor beta chains below, sequenced in a study of T cells in Graves' hyperthyroidism and ophthalmopathy. RNA transcripts yielded amplified TCR beta CDR3 regions. In the first-round RT-PCR of the TCR CDR3, the HTBI primer set was used. Using its own MiXCR run on the multiplex PCR reads, TCRdb lists one record per CDR3 protein. The sample shows about 95,000 distinct CDR3 sequences, around 42% of them seen only once. What was sequenced was peripheral blood or thyroid tissue (not recorded which). These TCRs come from a woman in her 30s with Graves' hyperthyroidism.

J is TRBJ2-2 and V is TRBV12-3 or TRBV12-4, with TRBD2 identical over 10 bases. Losses at the gene ends were 8 bases for V and 6 bases for J; bases not matched to a gene: 6. CDR3 length: 14 residues. The chain's CDR3 is CASQAGGPPGELFF. The CDR3 DNA reads as TGTGCCAGCCAAGCGGGAGGGCCTCCCGGGGAGCTGTTTTTT.

This clonotype was counted a few times. This chain joins TRBV11-2 and TRBJ2-7; TRBD2 agrees at 12 bases. Trimming took 1 base from V and 5 from J; bases not matched to a gene: 3. CDR1 SGHAT and CDR2 FQNNGV come from the germline V gene. The CDR3 length is 15 residues. CDR3 sequence (DNA): TGTGCCAGCAGCTTAGGACTAGCGGGAGTAAACGAGCAGTACTTC. Amino acid sequence: CASSLGLAGVNEQYF.

This clonotype occurred many times. The V gene is TRBV5-8, the J gene TRBJ2-3; 7 bases map to TRBD1. Trimming removed 4 bases from V and 0 bases from J; junction bases left unmatched: 5. The germline gives CDR1 SGHTS, CDR2 YDEGEE. The CDR3 length is 15 residues. The DNA for the CDR3 is TGTGCCAGCAGCGACGGGACAGTTAGCACAGATACGCAGTATTTT. Translating gives CASSDGTVSTDTQYF.

This sequence joins TRBV15 and TRBJ1-5; D unclear. The length of the CDR3 is 13 residues. Germline CDR1 is LNHNV and CDR2 is YYDKDF (reference sequence). Trimming shortened V by 5 bases and J by 11 bases, and 16 bases separated the two germline ends. CDR3 sequence reads: CATSGADQETQHF. The CDR3 region has the DNA TGTGCCACCAGCGGTGCAGACCAAGAGACCCAGCATTTT.

The chain links TRBV15 to TRBJ2-3, with 8 nucleotides matching TRBD2. The CDR3 spans 14 residues. CDR1 LNHNV and CDR2 YYDKDF come from the germline V gene (reference sequence). The DNA for the CDR3 is TGTGCTCCTCGGACTAGCTCACTCACAGATACGCAGTATTTT. Translation gives CAPRTSSLTDTQYF.

The sample holds many counts of this clonotype. V and J are TRBV20-1 and TRBJ2-7; 13 bases are a match to TRBD2. The CDR3 spans 14 residues. The V gene's germline CDR1 is DFQATT and CDR2 SNEGSKA (reference sequence). Germline trimming cut 5 bases from V and 2 bases from J; bases unmatched to any gene: 3. The CDR3 nucleotides are TGCAGTGCTCCGGGACTAGCGGGGACCTACGAGCAGTACTTC. As protein: CSAPGLAGTYEQYF.

This clonotype has ten or more counts. In DNA, the CDR3 is TGCAGTGCTAGAGGGTGGGTAAACACTGAAGCTTTCTTT. Encoded protein: CSARGWVNTEAFF. The rearrangement joins TRBV20-1 to TRBJ1-1, with no clear D. The ends were cut back, 1 base at V and 2 bases at J, with 8 bases in the middle. CDR1 is DFQATT, CDR2 SNEGSKA, per germline (reference sequence). The CDR3 length is 13 residues.

The chain employs TRBV7-9 and TRBJ2-7, with TRBD2 matching over 9 bases. The V segment lost 6 bases and the J segment 1 base; nucleotides outside the gene matches: 4. The length of the CDR3 is 14 residues. In germline, CDR1 is SEHNR, CDR2 FQNEAQ (reference sequence). CDR3 residues: CASSWLAGSYEQYF. Written as DNA, the CDR3 is TGTGCCAGCAGTTGGCTAGCGGGATCCTACGAGCAGTACTTC.